This T cell receptor beta chain was sequenced during a study of T cell repertoires in aging, cancer and after chemotherapy. The V gene lost 5 bases and the J gene lost 3 bases, with 22 bases spanning the gap. The CDR3 has 17 residues. The germline gives CDR1 LNHDA, CDR2 SQIVND (reference sequence). A mixed TRB-A/B primer pool amplified rearranged TRB by multiplex touch-down PCR. TCRdb itself ran the multiplex PCR reads through MiXCR, one entry per CDR3 protein. The sample includes 5,000 to 6,500 distinct CDR3 sequences, about a quarter seen only once; the top ten take 15% to 20%. This clonotype is labeled medium-sized. Peripheral blood genomic DNA, not sorted cells or RNA, was the template.

The source is a human donor in good health. The sequenced sample was blood. This chain connects TRBV19 to TRBJ1-1, with D maybe TRBD1 (5 bases). Written as DNA, the CDR3 is TGTGCCAGTAGTGGGGCGGTAAACCCTAAGGCACACACTGAAGCTTTCTTT. The encoded protein is CASSGAVNPKAHTEAFF.